This T cell receptor (beta chain) was captured by sequencing in a study of blood T cell repertoires in COVID-19. Measured with immunoSEQ multiplex PCR; TCRdb has only the in-frame clones, and not every one. The sample holds some 270,000 clones, 89% seen once. Trimming cost V 7 bases and J 5 bases; bases outside gene matches: 7. CDR1 and CDR2 from the germline V gene are LGHDT and YNNKEL (reference sequence). The length of the CDR3 is 13 residues. The origin of this receptor is a woman in her thirties or forties who had recovered from COVID-19. This rearrangement joins TRBV3-1 (or the pseudogene TRBV3-2) to TRBJ2-5; 7 bases align to TRBD2. The sequenced sample was PBMCs or T cells enriched from blood (not recorded which). This CDR3 is CASTRSGEETQYF. The DNA for the CDR3 is TGTGCCAGCACCCGAAGCGGGGAGGAGACCCAGTACTTC.